Listed here are 10 T cell receptor beta chains from one sample, sequenced in a study of T cell clonality in common variable immunodeficiency. This table comes from immunoSEQ multiplex PCR, and its TCRdb copy is limited to in-frame clones, with some not included. The record shows around 45,000 clones for this sample, with no singletons present. Sample: peripheral blood mononuclear cells. All receptors come from a person aged 18 to 75 in good health.

This clone was seen a few times. The observed sequence ends 3 residues before the CDR3 terminus, with the missing tail filled in from the germline J gene. This chain uses TRBV20-1 with TRBJ2-1; 10 bases map to TRBD2. Germline-derived CDR1 and CDR2 are DFQATT and SNEGSKA (reference sequence). Losses at the gene ends were 6 bases for V and 6 bases for J; bases not matched to a gene: 17. This CDR3 comprises 17 residues. CDR3 region: CSAQRFRVGLAANEQFF. CDR3 DNA (partial): TGCAGTGCACAAAGGTTCAGGGTTGGACTAGCGGCCAATGAG.

This clone was counted between two and nine times. The sequenced fragment ends 3 residues before the CDR3 boundary, so the rest is inferred from the germline J gene. The chain joins TRBV5-1 to TRBJ2-5; 11 nucleotides agree with TRBD2. Unmatched junction bases numbered 13, after V lost 4 bases and J lost 5 bases. The CDR3 has 17 amino acids. Germline CDR1 reads SGHRS; CDR2 reads YFSETQ. This CDR3 is CASSQRTSGLSRETQYF. The sequenced part of the CDR3 DNA is TGCGCCAGCAGCCAACGGACTAGCGGGTTGAGTCGCGAGACC.

In this sample, this clone turned up many times. The CDR3 goes on 3 residues after the read ends, and that part is filled in from the germline J gene. The chain couples TRBV20-1 to TRBJ2-3; D perhaps matches TRBD1 (5 bases). Deletions cut 3 bases from V and 2 bases from J, with 9 bases between. The CDR3 runs to 13 residues. Germline CDR1 reads DFQATT; CDR2 reads SNEGSKA (reference sequence). CDR3 amino acids: CSASRGFTDTQYF. CDR3 DNA, as far as it was read: TGCAGTGCTAGTAGGGGTTTCACAGATACG.

This clone was recorded many times. With the read ending 3 residues before the CDR3 end, the germline J gene is used to fill in that end. The gene calls are TRBV20-1 and TRBJ1-1, with TRBD1 as a possible D gene (6 bases). V dropped 0 bases and J dropped 0 bases, with 11 bases sitting between them. Germline V gene sequence: CDR1 DFQATT, CDR2 SNEGSKA (reference sequence). This CDR3 has 15 amino acids. This CDR3 reads CSARDRQGMNTEAFF. The sequenced part of the CDR3 DNA is TGCAGTGCTAGAGATAGGCAGGGGATGAACACTGAA.

As regards this clone: The CDR3 is cut off 3 residues early in the read; its end comes from the germline J gene. This rearrangement joins TRBV7-9 to TRBJ2-3, with D perhaps matching TRBD1 (5 bases). Germline loops: CDR1 SEHNR, CDR2 FQNEAQ (reference sequence). The CDR3 is made up of 13 amino acids. With 8 bases removed from V and 1 base from J, the gap between germline ends came to 10 bases. The CDR3 loop is CASSSRGTDTQYF. CDR3 bases read: TGTGCCAGCTCCAGCAGGGGCACAGATACG.

At least ten counts were recorded for this clone. The sequenced fragment ends 3 residues before the CDR3 boundary, so the rest is inferred from the germline J gene. The chain joins TRBV20-1 to TRBJ2-1, with 8 positions matching TRBD2. J lost 8 bases, V lost 2 bases, and 2 bases had no gene match. Germline CDR1 is DFQATT and CDR2 is SNEGSKA (reference sequence). There are 12 residues in the CDR3. The CDR3 protein is CSARKLADEQFF. The sequenced part of the CDR3 DNA is TGCAGTGCTAGAAAACTAGCGGATGAG.

At least ten counts were recorded for this clone. The part of the CDR3 DNA that was read is TGTGCCAGCCGCCATAGCGGGGGGCAAGAGACC. Residues: CASRHSGGQET. The whole CDR3 reads CASRHSGGQETQYF. The chain is built from TRBV12-3 or TRBV12-4 and TRBJ2-5; the match to TRBD2 covers 10 bases. The read ends 3 residues shy of where the CDR3 ends; the end is completed using the germline J gene. The V segment lost 8 bases and the J segment 2 bases; nucleotides outside the gene matches: 5. CDR3 length: 14 amino acids.

This clone was observed at least ten times. The read ends 3 residues early relative to the CDR3; the germline J gene fills the gap. The rearrangement uses TRBV18 and TRBJ1-4; 7 nucleotides agree with TRBD1. The CDR3 has 13 residues. Unmatched junction bases numbered 5, after V lost 5 bases and J lost 8 bases. CDR1 KGHSH and CDR2 LQKENI come from the germline V gene. The DNA read from the CDR3 is TGTGCCAGCTCAATCGACAGGGTAGAAAAA. This translates into CASSIDRVEK. The whole CDR3 protein is CASSIDRVEKLFF.

Ten or more counts support this clone. The sequenced fragment ends 3 residues before the CDR3 boundary, so the rest is inferred from the germline J gene. The chain joins TRBV20-1 to TRBJ2-3, with D uncertain. The CDR3 is 14 amino acids. Germline V gives CDR1 DFQATT, CDR2 SNEGSKA (reference sequence). V gave up 3 bases and J gave up 6 bases, with 16 bases separating them. Partial CDR3 DNA: TGCAGTGCTAGTCCCCCTAGATCGGCGGATACG. Its translation: CSASPPRSADT. The full CDR3 sequence reads CSASPPRSADTQYF.

About this clone: The read ends 3 residues shy of where the CDR3 ends; the end is completed using the germline J gene. The chain couples TRBV2 to TRBJ1-6; D might be TRBD1 (6 bases). The germline V gene encodes CDR1 SNHLY and CDR2 FYNNEI. V was clipped by 6 bases and J by 8 bases, with 14 bases between them. The CDR3 runs 14 residues. The CDR3 reads CASRGAGIYSPLHF. CDR3 DNA, as far as it was read: TGTGCCAGCAGGGGGGCAGGGATCTATTCACCC.